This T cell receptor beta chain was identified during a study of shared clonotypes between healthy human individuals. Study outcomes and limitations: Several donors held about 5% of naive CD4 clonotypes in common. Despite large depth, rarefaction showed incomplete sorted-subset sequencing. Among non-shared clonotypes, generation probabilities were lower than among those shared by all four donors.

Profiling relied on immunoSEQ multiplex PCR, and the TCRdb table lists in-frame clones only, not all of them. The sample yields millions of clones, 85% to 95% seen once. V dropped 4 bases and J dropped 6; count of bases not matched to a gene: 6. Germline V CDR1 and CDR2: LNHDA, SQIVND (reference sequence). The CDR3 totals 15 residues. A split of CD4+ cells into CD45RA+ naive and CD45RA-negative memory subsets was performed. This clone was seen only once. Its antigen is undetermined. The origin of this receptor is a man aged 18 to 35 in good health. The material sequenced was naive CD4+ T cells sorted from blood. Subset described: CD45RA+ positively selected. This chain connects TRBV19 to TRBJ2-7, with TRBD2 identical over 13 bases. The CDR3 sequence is CASSNQGLAGSEQYF. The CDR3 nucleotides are TGTGCCAGTAGTAACCAGGGACTAGCGGGGTCCGAGCAGTACTTC.